This T cell receptor beta chain was identified during a study of blood T cell repertoires in COVID-19. Across the study: In each case, the material was cDNA or gDNA derived from T cells, B-cell-depleted T cells, or PBMCs.

Sequencing used immunoSEQ multiplex PCR; TCRdb keeps in-frame clones, though not all of them. The repertoire has about 360,000 clones, around nine tenths of them found once; the top ten carry under 8.5%. The J segment lost 8 bases and the V segment lost 6 bases, leaving 9 bases of the junction unmatched. CDR3 length equals 14 residues. Per germline, CDR1 MNHEY and CDR2 SVGEGT. The TCR sequence derives from a woman in her fifties or sixties with COVID-19, enrolled during active disease. The rearrangement uses TRBV6-2 or TRBV6-3 and TRBJ1-1, with 10 bases that match TRBD1. The sample taken for sequencing was peripheral blood. This chain's CDR3 is CASSTRDRGKEAFF. The CDR3 nucleotides are TGTGCCAGCAGCACCCGGGACAGGGGAAAGGAAGCTTTCTTT.